This is a list of T cell receptor beta chains from one sample in a study of T cell repertoires in cytomegalovirus infection. A single record per CDR3 protein comes from TCRdb applying MiXCR to the reads. In the table there are 450,000 to 600,000 distinct CDR3 sequences, around 10% of which are singletons. The sequenced material came from PBMCs. The receptor source for this set is a human donor in good health (CMV status not recorded). Some clones in this sample may be carry-over from other donors' samples. CDR3s include the opening cysteine and the closing phenylalanine or tryptophan. The order of the fields is clone size, D gene, V gene, J gene, CDR3 protein, CDR3 DNA. The D gene is left open where the match is weak. Clone size is not always given. Where it is, it says once, few, many or a class for expanded clones.

many,NA,TRBV7-2,TRBJ1-1,CASSRVILNTEAFF,TGTGCCAGCAGCAGGGTGATCCTGAACACTGAAGCTTTCTTT
NA,NA,TRBV28,TRBJ2-5,CASSPGGRATGETQYF,TGTGCCAGCAGCCCCGGCGGCCGAGCGACCGGGGAGACCCAGTACTTC
many,TRBD1,TRBV5-8,TRBJ2-7,CASSLAQGVGEQYF,TGTGCCAGCAGCTTGGCTCAGGGGGTAGGCGAGCAGTACTTC
many,TRBD1,TRBV7-6,TRBJ2-7,CASSFGTGDYEQYF,TGTGCCAGCAGCTTCGGGACAGGTGACTACGAGCAGTACTTC
many,TRBD1,TRBV19,TRBJ2-2,CASSTRQGEEEELFF,TGTGCCAGTAGTACCCGACAGGGAGAAGAAGAGGAGCTGTTTTTT
NA,TRBD1,TRBV4-2,TRBJ2-1,CASSQDMRDRGRNEQFF,TGTGCCAGCAGCCAAGATATGCGGGACAGGGGTAGAAATGAGCAGTTCTTC
many,NA,TRBV27,TRBJ1-6,CASSGQRNSPLHF,TGTGCCAGCAGTGGCCAGCGTAATTCACCCCTCCACTTT
many,TRBD2,TRBV7-8,TRBJ2-3,CASSPLAVHTDTQYF,TGTGCCAGCAGCCCACTAGCGGTTCACACAGATACGCAGTATTTT
NA,NA,TRBV5-1,TRBJ2-7,CASSLVSGRSYEQYF,TGCGCCAGCAGCTTGGTAAGCGGCCGTTCCTACGAGCAGTACTTC
NA,NA,TRBV20-1,TRBJ1-5,CSARERQISNQPQHF,TGCAGTGCTAGAGAAAGACAGATTAGCAATCAGCCCCAGCATTTT
many,NA,TRBV24-1,TRBJ1-1,CATSWVGNTEAFF,TGTGCCACCAGTTGGGTGGGGAACACTGAAGCTTTCTTT
many,TRBD1,TRBV12-5,TRBJ1-1,CASGLDLTGMNTEAFF,TGTGCTAGTGGTTTGGATCTGACAGGGATGAACACTGAAGCTTTCTTT
many,NA,TRBV4-1,TRBJ1-4,CASSHMTRKVNEKLFF,TGCGCCAGCAGCCACATGACCCGGAAAGTTAATGAAAAACTGTTTTTT
many,NA,TRBV12-3/TRBV12-4,TRBJ2-2,CASRTDGNTGELFF,TGTGCCAGCAGGACGGACGGGAACACCGGGGAGCTGTTTTTT
many,NA,TRBV19,TRBJ1-5,CASSIGQGLNQPQHF,TGTGCCAGTAGTATAGGGCAGGGGCTCAATCAGCCCCAGCATTTT
many,NA,TRBV6-5,TRBJ1-3,CASSYSRGNTIYF,TGTGCCAGCAGTTACTCACGGGGAAACACCATATATTTT
NA,TRBD1,TRBV29-1,TRBJ1-1,CSTGTGLKTEAFF,TGCAGCACCGGGACAGGGTTAAAAACTGAAGCTTTCTTT
NA,NA,TRBV15,TRBJ2-2,CATSGWGQTTGELFF,TGTGCCACCAGCGGGTGGGGACAAACTACCGGGGAGCTGTTTTTT
NA,NA,TRBV5-1,TRBJ1-6,CASRAENSPLHF,TGCGCCAGCAGAGCAGAAAATTCACCCCTCCACTTT
few,NA,TRBV3-1,TRBJ2-7,CASSQGQVYEQYF,TGTGCCAGCAGCCAAGGGCAAGTCTACGAGCAGTACTTC
NA,NA,TRBV5-4,TRBJ2-7,CASSSDSQGGEQYF,TGTGCCAGCAGCTCGGACAGCCAAGGGGGCGAGCAGTACTTC
many,NA,TRBV27,TRBJ2-7,CASSLSFGSLAYEQYF,TGTGCCAGCAGTTTATCATTCGGATCCCTAGCCTACGAGCAGTACTTC
NA,NA,TRBV9,TRBJ2-5,CASSVDPAGLSQETQYF,TGTGCCAGCAGCGTAGACCCGGCAGGGCTTTCACAAGAGACCCAGTACTTC
NA,NA,TRBV12-3/TRBV12-4,TRBJ1-6,CASSSFPGDSPLHF,TGTGCCAGCAGTTCCTTCCCGGGGGATTCACCCCTCCACTTT
many,NA,TRBV12-3/TRBV12-4,TRBJ1-5,CASSLRDRSNQPQHF,TGTGCCAGCAGTTTACGCGACAGGAGCAATCAGCCCCAGCATTTT
many,NA,TRBV7-6,TRBJ2-1,CASSLEGGNEQFF,TGTGCCAGCAGCTTAGAGGGGGGCAATGAGCAGTTCTTC
few,NA,TRBV20-1,TRBJ2-4,CSASLLDYKAFF,TGCAGTGCTAGTTTGCTGGACTATAAGGCCTTCTTC
many,TRBD1,TRBV12-5,TRBJ2-5,CASGLAYGTEETQYF,TGTGCTAGTGGTTTGGCTTATGGGACAGAAGAGACCCAGTACTTC
many,TRBD2,TRBV7-8,TRBJ2-3,CASSFASGRSQYF,TGTGCCAGCAGCTTTGCTAGCGGGAGGTCTCAGTATTTT
NA,NA,TRBV6-4,TRBJ1-1,CASSQDNMNTEAFF,TGTGCCAGCAGTCAGGATAACATGAACACTGAAGCTTTCTTT
many,NA,TRBV7-8,TRBJ1-5,CASSPGRGNQPQHF,TGTGCCAGCAGTCCCGGAAGGGGCAATCAGCCCCAGCATTTT
many,NA,TRBV7-9,TRBJ1-1,CASTLGSVDTEAFF,TGTGCCAGCACCCTCGGCAGCGTGGACACTGAAGCTTTCTTT
few,NA,TRBV18,TRBJ1-1,CASSPWERVTEAFF,TGTGCCAGCTCACCATGGGAGAGGGTAACTGAAGCTTTCTTT
few,NA,TRBV2,TRBJ2-1,CASSEDADSSSYNEQFF,TGTGCCAGCAGTGAAGATGCTGACAGCAGCTCCTACAATGAGCAGTTCTTC
many,TRBD1,TRBV29-1,TRBJ2-6,CSVGQGNSGANVLTF,TGCAGCGTTGGACAGGGAAACTCTGGGGCCAACGTCCTGACTTTC
NA,NA,TRBV29-1,TRBJ2-5,CSVEEGAGFRETQYF,TGCAGCGTTGAAGAGGGGGCAGGGTTCAGAGAGACCCAGTACTTC
many,NA,TRBV7-8,TRBJ1-1,CASSLIRGDTEAFF,TGTGCCAGCAGCTTAATCCGGGGGGACACTGAAGCTTTCTTT
many,NA,TRBV5-1,TRBJ2-3,CASSFVRSEKDTQYF,TGCGCCAGCAGCTTTGTGCGGTCCGAGAAAGATACGCAGTATTTT
many,NA,TRBV7-3,TRBJ2-5,CASSLMAEETQYF,TGTGCCAGCAGCTTAATGGCGGAAGAGACCCAGTACTTC
NA,NA,TRBV29-1,TRBJ1-2,CSTRTAEGYTF,TGCAGCACTCGGACAGCGGAGGGCTACACCTTC
few,NA,TRBV20-1,TRBJ2-3,CSARDWGLTDTQYF,TGCAGTGCTAGAGATTGGGGTCTCACAGATACGCAGTATTTT
NA,TRBD1,TRBV5-1,TRBJ2-1,CASSPERTGLNEQFF,TGCGCCAGCAGCCCGGAGAGGACAGGACTCAATGAGCAGTTCTTC
NA,TRBD1,TRBV12-3/TRBV12-4,TRBJ1-6,CASSGGQGFSPLHF,TGTGCCAGCAGCGGAGGACAGGGGTTTTCACCCCTCCACTTT
NA,TRBD2,TRBV25-1,TRBJ2-1,CASSVRTSGADLYEQFF,TGTGCCAGCAGTGTCCGGACTAGCGGGGCCGATTTGTATGAGCAGTTCTTC